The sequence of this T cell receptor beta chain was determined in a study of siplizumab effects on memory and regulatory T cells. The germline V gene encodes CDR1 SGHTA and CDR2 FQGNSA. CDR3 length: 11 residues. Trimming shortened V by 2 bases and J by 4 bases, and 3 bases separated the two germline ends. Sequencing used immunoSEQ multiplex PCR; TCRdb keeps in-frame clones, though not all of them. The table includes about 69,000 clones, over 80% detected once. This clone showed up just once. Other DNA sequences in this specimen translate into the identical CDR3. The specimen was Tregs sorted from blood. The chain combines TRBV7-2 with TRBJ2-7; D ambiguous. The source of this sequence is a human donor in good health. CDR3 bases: TGTGCCAGCAGCTTAACGTACGAGCAGTACTTC. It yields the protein CASSLTYEQYF.